A selection of T cell receptor beta chains follows, all from one sample in a study of early T cells in non-severe SARS-CoV-2 infection. Each CDR3 protein is one row after TCRdb ran MiXCR on the 5' RACE reads. The sample lists tens of thousands of distinct CDR3 sequences; 6% to 8.5% were seen once. Sequencing was done on a sample of whole blood. The source of these receptors is an adult who was a healthcare worker with PCR-confirmed SARS-CoV-2 infection or an uninfected control (not recorded which). The CDR3 runs from the conserved cysteine through the conserved F or W. Fields, in order: J gene, D gene, V gene, clone size, CDR3 DNA, CDR3 protein. A D gene is named only where the DNA matches it firmly. Expanded clones get a size class; other rows say once, few or many, or leave the size out.

J gene: TRBJ2-3
D gene: TRBD2
V gene: TRBV6-5
clone size: NA
CDR3 DNA: TGTGCCAGCAGCCCCGGACTAGCGGGAGGGACAGATACGCAGTATTTT
CDR3 protein: CASSPGLAGGTDTQYF

J gene: TRBJ2-7
D gene: NA
V gene: TRBV24-1
clone size: many
CDR3 DNA: TGTGCCACCAGTGATCCGCGGGACCGCTCCTACGAGCAGTACTTC
CDR3 protein: CATSDPRDRSYEQYF

J gene: TRBJ2-7
D gene: NA
V gene: TRBV7-6
clone size: NA
CDR3 DNA: TGTGCCAGCAGCTCCCGACAGGGAGGCTACGAGCAGTACTTC
CDR3 protein: CASSSRQGGYEQYF

J gene: TRBJ2-1
D gene: TRBD2
V gene: TRBV18
clone size: many
CDR3 DNA: TGTGCCAGCTCACCGACTAGCGCCTACAATGAGCAGTTCTTC
CDR3 protein: CASSPTSAYNEQFF

J gene: TRBJ1-1
D gene: NA
V gene: TRBV10-1
clone size: few
CDR3 DNA: TGCGCCAGCAGCCCCAGAGGGGCAGCTGAAGCTTTCTTT
CDR3 protein: CASSPRGAAEAFF

J gene: TRBJ2-6
D gene: NA
V gene: TRBV28
clone size: many
CDR3 DNA: TGTGCCAGCAGTTTTAACTCTGGGGCCAACGTCCTGACTTTC
CDR3 protein: CASSFNSGANVLTF

J gene: TRBJ1-1
D gene: TRBD1
V gene: TRBV29-1
clone size: NA
CDR3 DNA: TGCAGCGGTGGGACAGACACTCCCGAAGCTTTCTTT
CDR3 protein: CSGGTDTPEAFF

J gene: TRBJ2-3
D gene: TRBD2
V gene: TRBV2
clone size: few
CDR3 DNA: TGTGCCAGCAGTGAATCCTGGACTAGCGGCCCCACAGATACGCAGTATTTT
CDR3 protein: CASSESWTSGPTDTQYF

J gene: TRBJ2-3
D gene: TRBD2
V gene: TRBV4-2
clone size: medium-sized
CDR3 DNA: TGTGCCAGCAGCCCAGAGGGACTAGCGGGCACAGATACGCAGTATTTT
CDR3 protein: CASSPEGLAGTDTQYF

J gene: TRBJ1-2
D gene: NA
V gene: TRBV14
clone size: few
CDR3 DNA: TGTGCCAGCAGCCTGAATAGGGCAATCGGGTATGGCTACACCTTC
CDR3 protein: CASSLNRAIGYGYTF

J gene: TRBJ2-2
D gene: NA
V gene: TRBV6-5
clone size: few
CDR3 DNA: TGTGCTCCCAAGGTCGGCGGGGAGCTGTTTTTT
CDR3 protein: CAPKVGGELFF